The 27 T cell receptor beta chains in this list originate from one sample, sequenced in a study of OX40 agonist ivuxolimab in advanced cancers. The library was produced with the immunoSEQ multiplex PCR assay. TCRdb obtained this table from immuneACCESS and retained in-frame rearrangements with V and J assigned. These tables miss some clones; where compared with another copy, unresolved V genes account for less than half of the shortfall, and the remainder is unexplained. The sample has over 50,000 clones on record, approximately 85% of them singletons. The top ten clones comprise approximately 5.4% of the sample. The sequencing used CD4+ or CD8+ T cells sorted from blood, collected in a trial of the OX40 agonist ivuxolimab. The source of these receptors is an adult with an advanced solid tumor such as melanoma, head and neck, liver or kidney cancer.

The chain is built from TRBV6-4 and TRBJ1-2; D might be TRBD1 (6 bases). Per the germline V gene, CDR1 is MRHNA and CDR2 is SNTAGT. The CDR3 runs to 13 residues. V lost 5 bases and J lost 4, with 11 bases in between. The CDR3 loop reads CASSQDRSYGYTF. The CDR3 nucleotides read TGTGCCAGCAGTCAAGACAGGTCCTATGGCTACACCTTC.

The chain combines TRBV6-6 with TRBJ2-5; no firm D call. CDR3 size: 13 residues. Trimming took off 2 bases at V and 3 bases at J, with 7 bases between the two ends. Germline CDR1 MNHNY, CDR2 SVGAGI (reference sequence). In DNA form, the CDR3 reads TGTGCCAGCAGTTACGAGAGAAAAGAGACCCAGTACTTC. Translation gives CASSYERKETQYF.

This chain connects TRBV6-1 to TRBJ2-2; D might be TRBD2 (5 bases). The CDR3 sequence is 15 residues long. Germline V lookup: CDR1 MNHNS, CDR2 SASEGT. V was clipped by 6 bases and J by 6 bases, with 17 bases between them. The CDR3 loop is CASSRGSLGAGELFF. For the CDR3, the DNA is TGTGCCAGCAGCCGGGGTTCGCTTGGGGCCGGGGAGCTGTTTTTT.

The chain has TRBV15 and TRBJ1-5; the match to TRBD1 covers 8 bases. Germline V gene sequence: CDR1 LNHNV, CDR2 YYDKDF (reference sequence). The CDR3 covers 14 residues. The V segment lost 5 bases and the J segment 5 bases; nucleotides outside the gene matches: 5. The CDR3 is CATSQGQDHQPQHF. CDR3 sequence (DNA): TGTGCCACCAGCCAGGGACAGGATCATCAGCCCCAGCATTTT.

The V gene is TRBV28, the J gene TRBJ2-7; 8 nucleotides align to TRBD1. Germline values: CDR1 MDHEN, CDR2 SYDVKM. The CDR3 is 13 residues long. V was clipped by 3 bases and J by 9 bases; unmatched bases: 7. CDR3 sequence reads: CASSFGQGSPQYF. CDR3 in DNA: TGTGCCAGCAGTTTTGGACAGGGAAGCCCGCAGTACTTC.

About this clone: In the same sample, other DNA sequences code for this CDR3. The V call is TRBV5-1, the J call TRBJ2-7; the match to TRBD1 covers 11 bases. The ends lost 0 bases at V and 4 bases at J; junction bases unmatched: 6. The CDR3 has 16 amino acids. In germline, CDR1 is SGHRS, CDR2 YFSETQ. The CDR3, as DNA: TGCGCCAGCAGCTTGGGGGGGGGACAGGGGGATTACGAGCAGTACTTC. Its protein is CASSLGGGQGDYEQYF.

This chain links TRBV19 with TRBJ1-2, with D possibly TRBD1 on 6 matching bases. V was pared by 2 bases and J by 4 bases, with 14 bases between. Germline V CDR1 and CDR2: LNHDA, SQIVND (reference sequence). The CDR3 loop spans 15 amino acids. Here the CDR3 reads CASSIFQGLAYGYTF. DNA of the CDR3: TGTGCCAGTAGTATATTTCAGGGGCTGGCCTATGGCTACACCTTC. Based on the CDR3 plus reference TRBV19 and TRBJ1-2, the full variable domain is DGGITQSPKYLFRKEGQNVTLSCEQNLNHDAMYWYRQDPGQGLRLIYYSQIVNDFQKGDIAEGYSVSREKKESFPLTVTSAQKNPTAFYLCASSIFQGLAYGYTFGSGTRLTVV.

The chain has TRBV7-9 and TRBJ1-2, with 7 positions matching TRBD1. In germline, CDR1 is SEHNR, CDR2 FQNEAQ (reference sequence). Trimming cost V 7 bases and J 8 bases; bases outside gene matches: 13. The CDR3 consists of 14 residues. The CDR3 nucleotides are TGTGCCAGCACCTCGACAGGGCGTGAGTGGGGCTACACCTTC. This encodes CASTSTGREWGYTF.

The count of this clone is one. The chain recombines TRBV10-3 with TRBJ2-5; the D gene is possibly TRBD1 (5 bases). CDR1 is ENHRY and CDR2 is SYGVKD in the germline V gene. Trimming removed 6 bases at V and 5 bases at J, with 7 bases between. The CDR3 runs 11 residues. DNA of the CDR3: TGTGCCATCAGCCAGGGTGAGACCCAGTACTTC. Protein product: CAISQGETQYF.

The V and J genes are TRBV7-6 and TRBJ2-1; D possibly corresponds to TRBD2 (7 bases). The CDR3 spans 14 residues. From germline, CDR1 is SGHVS and CDR2 FNYEAQ. V was pared by 5 bases and J by 9 bases, with 17 bases between. CDR3 amino acids: CASSPLGGRGEQFF. DNA for the CDR3: TGTGCCAGCAGCCCCCTGGGGGGGCGAGGTGAGCAGTTCTTC.

This clone was counted a single time. The chain employs TRBV28 and TRBJ2-1; D is unclear. V dropped 1 base and J dropped 6 bases, with 13 bases sitting between them. Germline values: CDR1 MDHEN, CDR2 SYDVKM. The CDR3 runs to 15 residues. CDR3 sequence: CASSLLGFLINEQFF. CDR3 sequence (DNA): TGTGCCAGCAGTTTATTGGGCTTTCTTATCAATGAGCAGTTCTTC.

The chain carries TRBV5-1 and TRBJ2-1; weak D call: TRBD2 (6 bases). There are 15 residues in the CDR3. V was trimmed by 7 bases and J by 0 bases, leaving 14 bases between them. From germline, CDR1 is SGHRS and CDR2 YFSETQ. CDR3: CASRPAGYSYNEQFF. The CDR3 nucleotides are TGCGCCAGCCGGCCTGCGGGGTACTCCTACAATGAGCAGTTCTTC.

The gene calls are TRBV19 and TRBJ2-2; a weak D match, TRBD2 (7 bases). Germline assignment: CDR1 LNHDA and CDR2 SQIVND (reference sequence). V was cut by 6 bases and J by 2 bases, with 16 bases left in between. This CDR3 contains 16 residues. CDR3 in amino acids: CASSSPGGLNTGELFF. The CDR3, as DNA: TGTGCCAGTAGCTCCCCGGGGGGCCTAAACACCGGGGAGCTGTTTTTT.

The sample holds a few counts of this clone. The chain combines TRBV28 with TRBJ2-3; D ambiguous. Germline V gene sequence: CDR1 MDHEN, CDR2 SYDVKM. Trimming removed 3 bases from V and 5 bases from J, with 9 bases in between. This CDR3 has 13 residues. The CDR3 loop is CASSFGGLDTQYF. CDR3 in DNA: TGTGCCAGCAGTTTCGGCGGCTTAGATACGCAGTATTTT.

The chain combines TRBV10-3 with TRBJ2-7; TRBD1 matches 7 bases. The V and J ends lost 4 bases and 0 bases, in that order; junction bases with no gene match: 12. The CDR3 runs to 17 residues. Germline lookup yields CDR1 ENHRY and CDR2 SYGVKD. DNA of the CDR3: TGTGCCATCAGTGTCAGTCCTCCGGGACAGAGCTCCTACGAGCAGTACTTC. This encodes CAISVSPPGQSSYEQYF.

The DNA for the CDR3 is TGTGCCAGCAGCCGCACGTTGAACACTGAAGCTTTCTTT. It translates to CASSRTLNTEAFF. The genes are TRBV6-5 and TRBJ1-1; D unresolved. CDR1 and CDR2 from the germline V gene are MNHEY and SVGAGI. Trimming took 6 bases from V and 0 from J, leaving 8 bases between them. This CDR3 is 13 amino acids long.

This clone was counted a few times. The chain employs TRBV4-2 and TRBJ2-1; 8 nucleotides align to TRBD1. The CDR3 has 17 amino acids. Germline values: CDR1 LGHNA, CDR2 YNFKEQ. J gave up 5 bases and V 2 bases, and 11 bases lay outside the gene matches. Here the CDR3 DNA reads TGTGCCAGCAGCCAACAACTGGGACAGGCGTATCACAATGAGCAGTTCTTC. This gives the protein CASSQQLGQAYHNEQFF.

The chain has TRBV9 and TRBJ2-2, with 12 bases lining up with TRBD1. Germline V gene lookup returns CDR1 SGDLS and CDR2 YYNGEE. V was clipped by 0 bases and J by 2 bases; unmatched bases: 20. The CDR3 sequence is 23 residues long. The CDR3 here is CASSVALYGRDRGPEDNTGELFF. CDR3 in DNA: TGTGCCAGCAGCGTAGCTCTTTACGGTCGGGACAGGGGGCCGGAGGACAACACCGGGGAGCTGTTTTTT.

The CDR3 sequence is CASSFGQGAGYGYTF. The CDR3 DNA follows: TGTGCCAGCAGCTTCGGACAGGGGGCTGGGTATGGCTACACCTTC. The gene calls are TRBV7-9 and TRBJ1-2; 11 bases line up with TRBD1. Germline V gene data show CDR1 as SEHNR and CDR2 as FQNEAQ (reference sequence). The CDR3 has 15 residues. The trim removed 3 bases at V and 5 bases at J, leaving 5 bases unmatched. The full variable domain, its missing parts supplied by reference TRBV7-9 and TRBJ1-2, is DTGVSQNPRHKITKRGQNVTFRCDPISEHNRLYWYRQTLGQGPEFLTYFQNEAQLEKSRLLSDRFSAERPKGSFSTLEIQRTEQGDSAMYLCASSFGQGAGYGYTFGSGTRLTVV.

The genes are TRBV28 and TRBJ2-7, with D uncertain. The CDR3 totals 11 residues. V was clipped by 8 bases and J by 7 bases, with 12 bases between them. Germline V gene lookup returns CDR1 MDHEN and CDR2 SYDVKM. CDR3 in amino acids: CASRLFEEQYF. CDR3 nucleotide sequence: TGTGCCAGCCGCCTTTTCGAGGAGCAGTACTTC. The full variable domain, its missing parts supplied by reference TRBV28 and TRBJ2-7, is DVKVTQSSRYLVKRTGEKVFLECVQDMDHENMFWYRQDPGLGLRLIYFSYDVKMKEKGDIPEGYSVSREKKERFSLILESASTNQTSMYLCASRLFEEQYFGPGTRLTVT.

The V and J genes are TRBV5-1 and TRBJ2-1; a weak D match, TRBD1 (5 bases). From germline, CDR1 is SGHRS and CDR2 YFSETQ. CDR3 length equals 12 residues. Trimming left V 3 bases short and J 10 bases short, with 11 bases between. CDR3 region: CASSSDRPEQFF. The CDR3 nucleotides read TGCGCCAGCAGCTCAGACAGACCCGAGCAGTTCTTC.

The chain combines TRBV11-2 with TRBJ1-1; TRBD1 is a possible D gene (6 bases). The CDR3 runs 14 residues. Germline V gene lookup returns CDR1 SGHAT and CDR2 FQNNGV. The V end was cut by 4 bases, the J end by 1 base, with 10 bases between. The CDR3 reads CASSSRGGNTEAFF. For the CDR3, the DNA is TGTGCCAGCAGCTCCAGGGGCGGGAACACTGAAGCTTTCTTT.

The CDR3: CASSSDRVLTEAFF. The CDR3 region has the DNA TGTGCCAGCAGCTCGGACAGGGTTCTAACTGAAGCTTTCTTT. This chain connects TRBV7-8 to TRBJ1-1, with TRBD1 matching over 8 bases. The V segment lost 4 bases and the J segment 5 bases; nucleotides outside the gene matches: 6. Germline CDR1 SGHVS, CDR2 FQNEAQ. CDR3 size: 14 residues.

The chain employs TRBV19 and TRBJ2-1; D tentatively reads TRBD1 or TRBD2 (5 bases each). The ends were cut back, 0 bases at V and 2 bases at J, with 14 bases in the middle. The CDR3 consists of 17 residues. CDR1 and CDR2 from the germline V gene are LNHDA and SQIVND (reference sequence). The CDR3, as DNA: TGTGCCAGTAGTATAGATCTATGGGGGAACGCCTACAATGAGCAGTTCTTC. Its translation is CASSIDLWGNAYNEQFF.

The rearrangement links TRBV7-2 to TRBJ2-2, with 11 bases fitting TRBD2. The CDR3 has 17 amino acids. The germline V gene encodes CDR1 SGHTA and CDR2 FQGNSA. Losses at the gene ends were 2 bases for V and 1 base for J; bases not matched to a gene: 3. The CDR3 loop reads CASSLTSGRGNTGELFF. The CDR3 region has the DNA TGTGCCAGCAGCTTAACTAGCGGGAGAGGGAACACCGGGGAGCTGTTTTTT.

The V and J genes are TRBV6-6 and TRBJ1-2; a weak D match, TRBD1 (6 bases). This CDR3 spans 14 amino acids. Germline CDR1 MNHNY, CDR2 SVGAGI (reference sequence). V lost 5 bases to trimming and J lost 6 bases, with 16 bases between them. The CDR3 here is CASSPTTGGDGYTF. CDR3 coding DNA: TGTGCCAGCAGTCCCACGACGGGGGGCGATGGCTACACCTTC.

This chain links TRBV7-8 with TRBJ1-2; D unresolved. Looked up from germline, CDR1 is SGHVS and CDR2 is FQNEAQ. Trimming removed 1 base at V and 4 bases at J, with 13 bases between. This CDR3 comprises 15 residues. CDR3 region: CASSLGRGSSYGYTF. In nucleotides, the CDR3 is TGTGCCAGCAGCTTAGGGCGGGGTTCCTCCTATGGCTACACCTTC.